What follows are 7 T cell receptor beta chains derived from one specimen sequenced in a study of T cell repertoires in cytomegalovirus infection. TCRdb re-derived calls from the reads in MiXCR, one entry per CDR3 protein. Of about 890,000 distinct CDR3 sequences listed, roughly 30% are singletons. Their antigens remain unidentified. The sample was cultured CD8+ T cells from PBMCs, taken from culture after CMV antigen stimulation. Receptor source: a human donor in good health (CMV status not recorded). Some clones in this sample may be carry-over from other donors' samples.

This clonotype has more than one count but fewer than ten. The chain combines TRBV24-1 with TRBJ2-1; TRBD1 matches at 7 bases. The CDR3 covers 14 residues. The germline V gene encodes CDR1 KGHDR and CDR2 SFDVKD. J gave up 9 bases and V 0 bases, and 4 bases lay outside the gene matches. In DNA, the CDR3 is TGTGCCACCAGTGATTTGGAGGGGGCAAGTGAGCAGTTCTTC. Encoded protein: CATSDLEGASEQFF.

This clonotype was seen a handful of times. The genes are TRBV5-1 and TRBJ1-1, with D unclear. Trimming removed 1 base from V and 2 bases from J, with 9 bases in between. The CDR3 covers 14 residues. Germline values: CDR1 SGHRS, CDR2 YFSETQ. Written as DNA, the CDR3 is TGCGCCAGCAGCTTGTTCGATACCAACACTGAAGCTTTCTTT. Protein product: CASSLFDTNTEAFF.

This clonotype was seen a handful of times. The genes are TRBV6-6 and TRBJ2-1; D ambiguous. V lost 0 bases and J lost 1, with 10 bases in between. The CDR3 totals 16 residues. Per the germline V gene, CDR1 is MNHNY and CDR2 is SVGAGI (reference sequence). The CDR3 DNA is TGTGCCAGCAGTTACTCGAATGTGGGGTCCTACAATGAGCAGTTCTTC. Protein: CASSYSNVGSYNEQFF.

This clonotype came up many times. The rearrangement links TRBV7-8 to TRBJ2-1, with 8 bases lining up with TRBD2. The germline gives CDR1 SGHVS, CDR2 FQNEAQ. The CDR3 spans 16 residues. After removal of 2 bases from V and 4 bases from J, the junction contained 7 bases not matched to a gene. As DNA, the CDR3 is TGTGCCAGCAGCTTATTGGAGGCTAGCGGGTACAATGAGCAGTTCTTC. Translated, it gives CASSLLEASGYNEQFF. The full variable domain, with the rest looked up from reference TRBV7-8 and TRBJ2-1, is GAGVSQSPRYKVAKRGQDVALRCDPISGHVSLFWYQQALGQGPEFLTYFQNEAQLDKSGLPSDRFFAERPEGSVSTLKIQRTQQEDSAVYLCASSLLEASGYNEQFFGPGTRLTVL.

The chain employs TRBV6-6 and TRBJ2-7; 7 nucleotides match TRBD2. J lost 5 bases, V lost 7 bases, and 11 bases had no gene match. Germline-derived CDR1 and CDR2 are MNHNY and SVGAGI (reference sequence). The CDR3 length is 14 residues. The CDR3 DNA is TGTGCCAGCACCACGACTAGCCAATTCCACGAGCAGTACTTC. This sequence encodes CASTTTSQFHEQYF.

This clonotype was observed many times. The gene calls are TRBV19 and TRBJ2-1, with a weak D call TRBD2 (6 bases). V lost 1 base and J lost 8, with 12 bases in between. The CDR3 loop spans 14 amino acids. Germline CDR1 is LNHDA and CDR2 is SQIVND (reference sequence). The CDR3 loop reads CASSIVAWGDEQFF. CDR3 bases: TGTGCCAGTAGTATAGTGGCGTGGGGGGATGAGCAGTTCTTC. Together with reference TRBV19 and TRBJ2-1, the CDR3 gives the full variable domain: DGGITQSPKYLFRKEGQNVTLSCEQNLNHDAMYWYRQDPGQGLRLIYYSQIVNDFQKGDIAEGYSVSREKKESFPLTVTSAQKNPTAFYLCASSIVAWGDEQFFGPGTRLTVL.

This clonotype was counted only a few times. The CDR3 coding sequence is TGTGCCAGCAGCCTGGGGGTGGGCAGTTACGATCGACCCCAGCATTTT. As protein: CASSLGVGSYDRPQHF. The chain uses TRBV5-6 and TRBJ1-5; perhaps TRBD1 as D (5 bases). The germline V gene has CDR1 SGHDT and CDR2 YYEEEE. The CDR3 has 16 residues. V was trimmed by 4 bases and J by 10 bases, leaving 24 bases between them.